A selection of T cell receptor beta chains follows, all from one sample in a study of regulatory and conventional T cells in RAG deficiency. The data were produced by immunoSEQ multiplex PCR, yet TCRdb's version contains in-frame clones alone and is incomplete. Here the sample spans roughly 19,000 clones, roughly 87% being singletons. These data were also reused for a study on regulatory T cells.

Sequenced material: Tregs sorted from blood. The source is a human donor in good health. Each CDR3 is given with its conserved first and last residue. The D gene is left open where the match is weak. Clone size is shown for a subset of rows, as once, few, many or a class of expanded clone.

.,.,TRBJ1-1,TRBV19,CASSEIQGTGGTEAFF,TGTGCCAGTAGCGAAATTCAGGGGACGGGTGGCACTGAAGCTTTCTTT
TRBD1,.,TRBJ1-2,TRBV30,CAWRVQGALGYGYTF,TGTGCCTGGAGGGTCCAGGGGGCATTGGGCTATGGCTACACCTTC
.,.,TRBJ1-5,TRBV6-5,CASQLYKNQPQHF,TGTGCCAGCCAACTTTACAAAAATCAGCCCCAGCATTTT
.,.,TRBJ1-5,TRBV2,CASSDRQGQGNQPQHF,TGTGCCAGCAGTGATAGGCAGGGGCAGGGGAATCAGCCCCAGCATTTT
TRBD1,once,TRBJ2-3,TRBV5-7,CASSWGQTTDTQYF,TGTGCCAGCAGCTGGGGACAGACCACAGATACGCAGTATTTT
.,.,TRBJ1-2,TRBV7-9,CASSFWGGSYGYTF,TGTGCCAGCAGCTTTTGGGGGGGAAGCTATGGCTACACCTTC
TRBD2,.,TRBJ2-7,TRBV5-1,CASSTSGTSSNEQYF,TGCGCCAGCAGCACATCCGGGACTAGCAGCAACGAGCAGTACTTC
.,.,TRBJ2-1,TRBV5-1,CASSLALGAQGGNEQFF,TGCGCCAGCAGCTTGGCCTTGGGGGCGCAGGGGGGCAATGAGCAGTTCTTC
TRBD1,once,TRBJ2-7,TRBV19,CASSKRQGPGYEQYF,TGTGCCAGTAGTAAACGACAGGGCCCGGGGTACGAGCAGTACTTC
TRBD1,.,TRBJ1-2,TRBV7-6,CASSRQKGETGSVGGYTF,TGTGCCAGCAGCCGCCAAAAGGGGGAGACAGGGTCAGTAGGAGGCTACACCTTC
.,.,TRBJ2-5,TRBV5-1,CASSTGRWETQYF,TGCGCCAGCAGCACCGGACGGTGGGAGACCCAGTACTTC
.,.,TRBJ1-2,TRBV5-3,CARNAYRHRLNYGYTF,TGTGCCAGAAACGCATATCGTCACAGACTTAACTATGGCTACACCTTC
.,.,TRBJ2-5,TRBV11-2,CASGLDDSHQETQYF,TGTGCCAGCGGCTTGGACGACAGCCATCAAGAGACCCAGTACTTC
.,.,TRBJ1-2,TRBV30,CAWSITANYGYTF,TGTGCCTGGAGTATTACAGCTAACTATGGCTACACCTTC
TRBD1,.,TRBJ2-5,TRBV29-1,CSVRTGQQTQYF,TGCAGCGTCAGGACAGGGCAACAGACCCAGTACTTC
.,.,TRBJ2-5,TRBV7-8,CASSLGRAGETQYF,TGTGCCAGCAGCTTAGGGAGGGCCGGGGAGACCCAGTACTTC
.,.,TRBJ2-7,TRBV4-2,CASTYSNYEQYF,TGTGCCAGCACTTACAGCAACTACGAGCAGTACTTC
.,.,TRBJ2-7,TRBV28,CASSQQLGDYEQYF,TGTGCCAGCAGCCAACAGCTAGGGGACTACGAGCAGTACTTC
TRBD2,.,TRBJ2-2,TRBV18,CASSPSLAGYTGELFF,TGTGCCAGCTCACCTTCCCTAGCGGGGTACACCGGGGAGCTGTTTTTT
TRBD2,.,TRBJ2-7,TRBV27,CASSFRLAGLTYEQYF,TGTGCCAGCAGTTTTCGACTAGCGGGCCTCACCTACGAGCAGTACTTC
.,.,TRBJ2-5,TRBV6-5,CASSAGTQETQYF,TGTGCCAGCAGTGCCGGGACACAAGAGACCCAGTACTTC
TRBD1,.,TRBJ1-2,TRBV19,CASSWTGVIGYTF,TGTGCCAGTAGTTGGACAGGGGTAATTGGCTACACCTTC
.,.,TRBJ1-5,TRBV28,CASSSPGPGSNQPQHF,TGTGCCAGCAGTTCCCCCGGGCCGGGGAGCAATCAGCCCCAGCATTTT
TRBD2,.,TRBJ2-5,TRBV10-1,CASSTGTSYETQYF,TGCGCCAGCAGCACCGGGACTAGCTACGAGACCCAGTACTTC
TRBD2,once,TRBJ2-2,TRBV5-1,CASKTSGGQNTGELFF,TGCGCCAGCAAGACTTCGGGAGGCCAGAACACCGGGGAGCTGTTTTTT
TRBD1,.,TRBJ1-2,TRBV18,CASSPGTDNYGYTF,TGTGCCAGCTCACCCGGGACAGACAACTATGGCTACACCTTC
TRBD2,.,TRBJ2-1,TRBV6-6,CASSYTSGRDNKQFF,TGTGCCAGCAGTTATACTAGCGGGAGGGACAATAAGCAGTTCTTC
.,.,TRBJ1-1,TRBV29-1,CSVGKTGTEAFF,TGCAGCGTTGGGAAAACCGGGACAGAAGCTTTCTTT
TRBD1,.,TRBJ2-3,TRBV15,CATSPELGTVTDTQYF,TGTGCCACCAGCCCAGAGCTAGGGACAGTCACAGATACGCAGTATTTT
TRBD1,.,TRBJ1-5,TRBV2,CASRHAGGSSQPQHF,TGTGCCAGCAGACACGCAGGGGGCTCAAGTCAGCCCCAGCATTTT
.,.,TRBJ2-7,TRBV6-5,CASSWRSGYEQYF,TGTGCCAGCAGTTGGAGGAGCGGCTACGAGCAGTACTTC
TRBD1,.,TRBJ2-7,TRBV5-5,CASSGGQATYEQYF,TGTGCCAGCAGCGGAGGACAGGCTACCTACGAGCAGTACTTC
TRBD1,once,TRBJ1-2,TRBV19,CASSIMGQSYGYTF,TGTGCCAGTAGTATCATGGGACAGAGCTATGGCTACACCTTC
.,.,TRBJ2-3,TRBV11-2,CASSAWGSSTDTQYF,TGTGCCAGCAGCGCGTGGGGCAGTAGCACAGATACGCAGTATTTT
.,.,TRBJ2-1,TRBV7-8,CASKGNSYNEQFF,TGTGCCAGCAAGGGAAACTCCTACAATGAGCAGTTCTTC
TRBD2,.,TRBJ2-3,TRBV5-1,CASSLGTSGGPTDTQYF,TGCGCCAGCAGCTTGGGGACTAGCGGGGGGCCCACAGATACGCAGTATTTT
TRBD2,.,TRBJ2-7,TRBV4-1,CASSQVVAGSFYEQYF,TGCGCCAGCAGCCAGGTAGTAGCGGGGTCCTTCTACGAGCAGTACTTC
.,.,TRBJ2-7,TRBV7-3,CASSLKGPTRKYEQYF,TGTGCCAGCAGCTTGAAGGGACCCACAAGAAAATACGAGCAGTACTTC
TRBD1,.,TRBJ2-2,TRBV27,CASSLLTGRGAGELFF,TGTGCCAGCAGTTTATTGACAGGGAGAGGCGCCGGGGAGCTGTTTTTT
.,.,TRBJ2-1,TRBV2,CASGTGFNEQFF,TGTGCCAGCGGCACAGGGTTCAATGAGCAGTTCTTC
.,.,TRBJ1-5,TRBV18,CASSPPGRNQPQHF,TGTGCCAGCTCACCTCCGGGCCGCAATCAGCCCCAGCATTTT
TRBD2,.,TRBJ2-7,TRBV19,CASSIDGQILSSGSPYEQYF,TGTGCCAGTAGTATAGATGGACAGATCCTTTCTAGCGGGAGCCCCTACGAGCAGTACTTC
.,.,TRBJ1-2,TRBV6-5,CASSTRLGYGYTF,TGTGCCAGCAGTACTAGGTTGGGCTATGGCTACACCTTC
.,.,TRBJ1-4,TRBV27,CASSNWDTGEKLFF,TGTGCCAGCAGTAACTGGGATACGGGTGAAAAACTGTTTTTT
.,.,TRBJ2-7,TRBV4-1,CASSQLRGTYEQYF,TGCGCCAGCAGCCAACTACGGGGGACCTACGAGCAGTACTTC
.,.,TRBJ2-7,TRBV7-3,CASSLIGGTESSYEQYF,TGTGCCAGCAGCTTAATAGGCGGGACCGAGAGCTCCTACGAGCAGTACTTC
.,.,TRBJ2-7,TRBV19,CASSIDSSYEQYF,TGTGCCAGTAGTATAGATTCTTCCTACGAGCAGTACTTC
TRBD2,.,TRBJ2-5,TRBV6-1,CASTRTSGGRETQYF,TGTGCCAGCACCAGGACTAGCGGGGGAAGAGAGACCCAGTACTTC
.,few,TRBJ1-4,TRBV2,CASSEPRRGRGTNEKLFF,TGTGCCAGCAGTGAACCACGGAGGGGGAGGGGGACTAATGAAAAACTGTTTTTT
.,.,TRBJ2-2,TRBV28,CASSSTPGAGELFF,TGTGCCAGCAGTTCGACCCCTGGCGCCGGGGAGCTGTTTTTT
.,.,TRBJ1-4,TRBV2,CASGLQQNEKLFF,TGTGCCAGCGGCCTACAGCAAAATGAAAAACTGTTTTTT